These 22 T cell receptor beta chains share one sample of origin, sequenced in a study of early T cells in non-severe SARS-CoV-2 infection. TCRdb fed the 5' RACE reads into MiXCR, producing one record per CDR3 protein. The repertoire holds about 94,000 distinct CDR3 sequences, with under 15% as singletons. Specimen: whole blood. The receptor set was obtained from an adult who was a healthcare worker with PCR-confirmed SARS-CoV-2 infection or an uninfected control (not recorded which).

This clonotype appeared a few times. The rearrangement links TRBV28 to TRBJ1-1; 7 bases fit TRBD1. V trimming: 3 bases; J trimming: 8 bases; junction bases outside the gene matches: 12. This CDR3 contains 15 residues. From germline, CDR1 is MDHEN and CDR2 SYDVKM. In DNA form, the CDR3 reads TGTGCCAGCAGTTTCGCCACGGGACAGCCTCCCGAAGCTTTCTTT. Amino acid sequence: CASSFATGQPPEAFF.

This clonotype was found a few times. The rearrangement uses TRBV12-3 or TRBV12-4 and TRBJ1-2; D is uncertain. Deletions cut 3 bases from V and 4 bases from J, with 9 bases between. CDR3 length: 13 residues. The CDR3 spells CASSFLSLYGYTF. CDR3 nucleotides: TGTGCCAGCAGTTTCCTCAGTCTCTATGGCTACACCTTC.

The chain has TRBV2 and TRBJ2-7; no definite D call. Germline CDR1 SNHLY, CDR2 FYNNEI. CDR3 length: 11 residues. Trimming took 3 bases from V and 2 from J, leaving 2 bases between them. CDR3 residues: CASSEPYEQYF. The DNA for the CDR3 is TGTGCCAGCAGTGAGCCCTACGAGCAGTACTTC.

The V call is TRBV20-1, the J call TRBJ1-1; 10 bases are shared with TRBD1. Unmatched junction bases numbered 4, after V lost 0 bases and J lost 0 bases. This CDR3 has 16 residues. CDR1 and CDR2 from the germline V gene are DFQATT and SNEGSKA (reference sequence). In nucleotides, the CDR3 is TGCAGTGCTAGAGATGGGGGACAGGGGATGAACACTGAAGCTTTCTTT. This translates into CSARDGGQGMNTEAFF.

V gene TRBV28 combines with J gene TRBJ2-5; 8 bases fit TRBD1. V was clipped by 10 bases and J by 7 bases; unmatched bases: 8. CDR3 length: 12 amino acids. Germline loops: CDR1 MDHEN, CDR2 SYDVKM. The CDR3 coding sequence is TGTGCCACCTGGACAGGGAAAGGGACCCAGTACTTC. Translating gives CATWTGKGTQYF.

This clonotype was counted a few times. The chain links TRBV29-1 to TRBJ1-1, with D unresolved. The germline V and J ends were trimmed by 0 bases and 7 bases, with 24 bases remaining between them. Germline CDR1 SQVTM, CDR2 ANQGSEA. The CDR3 length is 17 residues. The CDR3 nucleotides read TGCAGCGTTGAAGAGGCGGAGGAGGAAAAAGGGTACGGTGAAGCTTTCTTT. Protein: CSVEEAEEEKGYGEAFF.

The CDR3 protein is CASSSGQTQYF. The CDR3 nucleotides are TGTGCCAGCAGTTCGGGCCAGACCCAGTACTTC. V and J are TRBV27 and TRBJ2-5, with D uncertain. V lost 4 bases to trimming and J lost 6 bases, with 6 bases between them. Germline V gene data show CDR1 as MNHEY and CDR2 as SMNVEV (reference sequence). The CDR3 is 11 residues long.

This clonotype was counted a few times. The rearrangement links TRBV3-1 to TRBJ2-1, with D tentatively TRBD2 (5 bases). The ends were cut back, 6 bases at V and 4 bases at J, with 13 bases in the middle. Germline V gene sequence: CDR1 LGHDT, CDR2 YNNKEL (reference sequence). The CDR3 covers 14 residues. CDR3 region: CASRNSAGYNEQFF. The CDR3 DNA reads as TGTGCCAGCAGGAACTCGGCGGGTTACAATGAGCAGTTCTTC.

This clonotype was observed at least ten times. The chain carries TRBV20-1 and TRBJ2-3; weak D call: TRBD1 (5 bases). This CDR3 contains 12 residues. Germline V gives CDR1 DFQATT, CDR2 SNEGSKA (reference sequence). The V end lost 7 bases, the J end lost 2 bases, and 10 bases lay between the germline ends. The DNA of the CDR3 is TGCAGTGGAGACAGATACACAGATACGCAGTATTTT. It is translated as CSGDRYTDTQYF.

This clonotype has at least ten counts. The CDR3 loop reads CASSEDPFYGYTF. The CDR3 nucleotides read TGTGCCAGCAGCGAGGACCCTTTCTATGGCTACACCTTC. The chain links TRBV14 to TRBJ1-2; D gene unclear. Germline values: CDR1 SGHDN, CDR2 FVKESK. The CDR3 length is 13 residues. Between the trimmed V and J ends, which lost 5 bases and 4 bases, there was a span of 11 bases.

Many counts were recorded for this clonotype. The chain links TRBV28 to TRBJ1-1; D is uncertain. This CDR3 contains 11 residues. With 5 bases removed from V and 3 bases from J, the gap between germline ends came to 4 bases. Germline CDR1 reads MDHEN; CDR2 reads SYDVKM. In DNA form, the CDR3 reads TGTGCCAGCAGTGCGTACACTGAAGCTTTCTTT. It specifies CASSAYTEAFF.

V and J are TRBV7-9 and TRBJ1-5; perhaps TRBD1 as D (6 bases). Trimming shortened V by 1 base and J by 6 bases, and 10 bases separated the two germline ends. From germline, CDR1 is SEHNR and CDR2 FQNEAQ (reference sequence). The CDR3 has 14 amino acids. This chain's CDR3 is CASSLGAGAQPQHF. The CDR3 nucleotides are TGTGCCAGCAGCTTAGGGGCAGGGGCTCAGCCCCAGCATTTT.

Only a few counts were recorded for this clonotype. V usage is TRBV29-1 and J usage is TRBJ2-7; either TRBD1 or TRBD2 may fit D (5 bases each). The CDR3 length is 13 residues. Looked up from germline, CDR1 is SQVTM and CDR2 is ANQGSEA. V was cut by 4 bases and J by 2 bases, with 12 bases left in between. The CDR3 coding sequence is TGCAGCGTTGGGGACGTACGACCCTACGAGCAGTACTTC. This sequence encodes CSVGDVRPYEQYF.

Ten or more counts support this clonotype. V and J are TRBV28 and TRBJ1-1; D is perhaps TRBD1 (5 bases). V gave up 4 bases and J gave up 2 bases, with 23 bases separating them. The length of the CDR3 is 18 residues. Germline V gene lookup returns CDR1 MDHEN and CDR2 SYDVKM. Here the CDR3 reads CASSSTTTGRGRNTEAFF. DNA of the CDR3: TGTGCCAGCAGTTCTACAACCACCGGGAGGGGAAGAAACACTGAAGCTTTCTTT.

For this clonotype: A single base separates this from a much larger clone, so it may be a read error. The chain uses TRBV12-3 or TRBV12-4 and TRBJ2-1; TRBD1 aligns across 7 bases. The CDR3 is 14 amino acids. V shed 8 bases, J shed 6 bases, and the junction held 10 bases outside the gene matches. Here the CDR3 reads CASSWRGQVNEQFF. In DNA, the CDR3 is TGTGCCAGCTCCTGGCGCGGACAGGTCAATGAGCAGTTCTTC.

In its sample, this clonotype was seen a few times. This sequence joins TRBV2 and TRBJ2-5, with D hard to call. This CDR3 is built from 13 residues. Between the trimmed V and J ends, which lost 4 bases and 2 bases, there was a span of 8 bases. In germline, CDR1 is SNHLY, CDR2 FYNNEI. DNA for the CDR3: TGTGCCAGCAGTGGAGACGGTCAAGAGACCCAGTACTTC. It yields the protein CASSGDGQETQYF. Variable domain in full (rest from reference TRBV2 and TRBJ2-5): EPEVTQTPSHQVTQMGQEVILRCVPISNHLYFYWYRQILGQKVEFLVSFYNNEISEKSEIFDDQFSVERPDGSNFTLKIRSTKLEDSAMYFCASSGDGQETQYFGPGTRLLVL.

The DNA for the CDR3 is TGTGCCAGCAGTTTATATCCCTTTCCTGGAGTTAATGAAAAACTGTTTTTT. Amino acid sequence: CASSLYPFPGVNEKLFF. The chain couples TRBV27 to TRBJ1-4; D not resolved. Trimming cost V 1 base and J 4 bases, with 16 bases left between them. Germline V gene sequence: CDR1 MNHEY, CDR2 SMNVEV (reference sequence). The CDR3 is 17 amino acids.

The J gene is TRBJ2-1, the V gene TRBV11-2; D uncertain. The CDR3 totals 13 residues. Trimming stripped 3 bases from V and 5 bases from J, with 8 bases between. The germline V gene has CDR1 SGHAT and CDR2 FQNNGV. The DNA for the CDR3 is TGTGCCAGCAGCTTCGACCTAAACAATGAGCAGTTCTTC. Translating it yields CASSFDLNNEQFF.

The CDR3 loop reads CASSVLGAAGSPSDTQYF. The CDR3 DNA sequence: TGTGCCAGCAGCGTTCTGGGGGCGGCGGGATCCCCCTCAGATACGCAGTATTTT. The chain employs TRBV9 and TRBJ2-3; D possibly uses TRBD1 or TRBD2 (6 bases each). This CDR3 is 18 amino acids long. The germline gives CDR1 SGDLS, CDR2 YYNGEE. Deletions cut 2 bases from V and 4 bases from J, with 23 bases between.

In DNA form, the CDR3 reads TGTGCCAGCAGCACGATGAGGGGTGGTGGGGCCAACGTCCTGACTTTC. Translating gives CASSTMRGGGANVLTF. V is TRBV11-2 and J is TRBJ2-6; D is tentatively TRBD1 or TRBD2 (5 bases each). The CDR3 loop spans 16 amino acids. Germline CDR1 is SGHAT and CDR2 is FQNNGV. V was pared by 5 bases and J by 3 bases, with 14 bases between. The full variable domain, completed using reference TRBV11-2 and TRBJ2-6, is EAGVAQSPRYKIIEKRQSVAFWCNPISGHATLYWYQQILGQGPKLLIQFQNNGVVDDSQLPKDRFSAERLKGVDSTLKIQPAKLEDSAVYLCASSTMRGGGANVLTFGAGSRLTVL.

This clonotype showed up many times. V gene TRBV7-9 combines with J gene TRBJ2-2; D unresolved. This CDR3 is 13 amino acids long. CDR1 SEHNR and CDR2 FQNEAQ come from the germline V gene (reference sequence). Trimming took off 1 base at V and 6 bases at J, with 6 bases between the two ends. The CDR3 spells CASSLGGAGELFF. In DNA form, the CDR3 reads TGTGCCAGCAGCTTAGGTGGAGCCGGGGAGCTGTTTTTT.

This clonotype was seen at least ten times. V and J are TRBV4-3 and TRBJ1-2; D gene unclear. The CDR3 totals 13 residues. Trimming left V 0 bases short and J 6 bases short, with 8 bases between. The germline V gene has CDR1 LGHNA and CDR2 YSLEER. In DNA form, the CDR3 reads TGCGCCAGCAGCCAAGATTTGGGGAATGGCTACACCTTC. Its translation: CASSQDLGNGYTF.